A selection of T cell receptor beta chains follows, all from one sample in a study of identical twins. Each CDR3 protein is one row after TCRdb ran MiXCR on the 5' RACE reads. The data contain 550,000 to 800,000 distinct CDR3 sequences, under 8.5% of them singletons. The sample also formed part of further work on yellow fever vaccine responses in identical twins.

The sequencing sample was made of PBMCs. Receptor source: a woman aged 18-35 years in good health. CDR3s include the opening cysteine and the closing phenylalanine or tryptophan. D genes are given only for firm matches. Clone sizes are given selectively: once, few, many, or a class where the clone is expanded.

d_gene: NA; v_gene: TRBV10-1; abundance: many; j_gene: TRBJ2-5; CDR3aa: CASSAAYQETQYF; CDR3nt: TGCGCCAGCAGTGCGGCATACCAAGAGACCCAGTACTTC
d_gene: TRBD1; v_gene: TRBV6-1; abundance: NA; j_gene: TRBJ1-5; CDR3aa: CASSTNRGDQPQHF; CDR3nt: TGTGCCAGCAGTACGAACAGGGGAGATCAGCCCCAGCATTTT
d_gene: TRBD2; v_gene: TRBV12-3/TRBV12-4; abundance: many; j_gene: TRBJ2-1; CDR3aa: CASRFTTTSGNEQFF; CDR3nt: TGTGCCAGCAGATTTACCACGACTAGCGGAAATGAGCAGTTCTTC
d_gene: NA; v_gene: TRBV15; abundance: NA; j_gene: TRBJ1-6; CDR3aa: CATSRVWKNSPFIRDNSPLHF; CDR3nt: TGTGCCACCAGCAGAGTTTGGAAGAACAGCCCATTCATTCGTGATAATTCACCCCTCCACTTT
d_gene: NA; v_gene: TRBV12-3/TRBV12-4; abundance: few; j_gene: TRBJ1-2; CDR3aa: CASSLRAFGYTF; CDR3nt: TGTGCCAGCAGTTTACGGGCCTTTGGCTACACCTTC
d_gene: TRBD1; v_gene: TRBV5-4; abundance: few; j_gene: TRBJ1-6; CDR3aa: CASSLNRGGDNSPLHF; CDR3nt: TGTGCCAGCAGCTTGAACAGGGGTGGGGATAATTCACCCCTCCACTTT
d_gene: NA; v_gene: TRBV20-1; abundance: many; j_gene: TRBJ1-6; CDR3aa: CSARSDGNNSPLHF; CDR3nt: TGCAGTGCTAGGTCGGACGGAAATAATTCACCCCTCCACTTT
d_gene: NA; v_gene: TRBV5-1; abundance: many; j_gene: TRBJ1-3; CDR3aa: CASSLEGGSGNTIYF; CDR3nt: TGCGCCAGCAGCTTGGAGGGCGGCTCTGGAAACACCATATATTTT
d_gene: TRBD1; v_gene: TRBV28; abundance: NA; j_gene: TRBJ1-4; CDR3aa: CASTLAGTGGEKLFF; CDR3nt: TGTGCCAGCACCCTCGCCGGGACAGGGGGTGAAAAACTGTTTTTT
d_gene: NA; v_gene: TRBV6-2/TRBV6-3; abundance: NA; j_gene: TRBJ2-1; CDR3aa: CASSYYRTRYNEQFF; CDR3nt: TGTGCCAGCAGTTACTACCGAACACGTTACAATGAGCAGTTCTTC
d_gene: NA; v_gene: TRBV2; abundance: NA; j_gene: TRBJ2-5; CDR3aa: CASRGEGGGETQYF; CDR3nt: TGTGCCAGCAGAGGGGAAGGAGGGGGCGAGACCCAGTACTTC
d_gene: NA; v_gene: TRBV14; abundance: NA; j_gene: TRBJ2-4; CDR3aa: CASSQERNIQYF; CDR3nt: TGTGCCAGCAGCCAAGAAAGGAACATTCAGTACTTC
d_gene: NA; v_gene: TRBV7-2; abundance: NA; j_gene: TRBJ2-3; CDR3aa: CAQAHSHTDTQYF; CDR3nt: TGTGCCCAGGCCCACTCCCACACAGATACGCAGTATTTT
d_gene: NA; v_gene: TRBV9; abundance: few; j_gene: TRBJ2-5; CDR3aa: CASSVVGGPQETQYF; CDR3nt: TGTGCCAGCAGCGTAGTGGGCGGACCTCAAGAGACCCAGTACTTC